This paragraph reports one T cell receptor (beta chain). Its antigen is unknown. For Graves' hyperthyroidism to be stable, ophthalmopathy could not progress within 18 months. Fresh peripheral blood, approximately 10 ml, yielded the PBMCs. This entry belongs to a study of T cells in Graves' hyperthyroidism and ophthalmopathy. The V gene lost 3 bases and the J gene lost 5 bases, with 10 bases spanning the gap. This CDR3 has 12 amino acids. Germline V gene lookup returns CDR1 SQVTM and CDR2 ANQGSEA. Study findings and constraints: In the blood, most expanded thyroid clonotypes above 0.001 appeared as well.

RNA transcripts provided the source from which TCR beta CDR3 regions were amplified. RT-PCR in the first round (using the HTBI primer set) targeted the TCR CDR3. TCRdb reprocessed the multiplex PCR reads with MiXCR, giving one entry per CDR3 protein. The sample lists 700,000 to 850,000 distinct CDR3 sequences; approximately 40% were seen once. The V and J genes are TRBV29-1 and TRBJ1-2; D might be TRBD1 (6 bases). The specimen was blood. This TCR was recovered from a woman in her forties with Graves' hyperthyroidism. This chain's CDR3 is CSVDGTQYGYTF. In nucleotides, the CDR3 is TGCAGCGTTGACGGGACACAATATGGCTACACCTTC.